The T cell receptor beta chain under discussion was sequenced for a study of tumor-infiltrating lymphocytes in primary liver carcinoma. In the study overall: The patients, men and women alike, were aged 30 to 69 years. Study-wide results and caveats: Paired tumor-adjacent and tumor-blood samples overlapped less than tumor region pairs did. Tumors reached a significantly greater top-250-clone fraction than blood did (p = 0.039).

Starting material for RNA and DNA co-extraction consisted of roughly 20-34 mg of unsorted bulk tissue. HBV chronically infected the treatment-naive patients. Synthesis of TCR beta cDNA was carried out from 500 ng total RNA with a constant-region primer. Researchers made the TCR beta libraries by running three nested multiplex PCR rounds with slightly modified ARM-PCR. The study ran its first two PCR rounds for 9 to 10 cycles each, using TRBV1-TRBV30 forward primers and a C-beta reverse primer. TCRdb re-called the multiplex PCR reads with MiXCR, one entry per CDR3 protein. The sample contains 95,000 to 150,000 distinct CDR3 sequences, 65% of which appear only once. This clonotype was detected many times. Its antigen remains unidentified. Per the germline V gene, CDR1 is MDHEN and CDR2 is SYDVKM. The CDR3 is 12 residues long. V lost 4 bases to trimming and J lost 0 bases, with 4 bases between them.

Sequencing was carried out using liver tumor tissue from sampling region 1. Subset specified: tumor region T1, superior pole. The TCR was taken from a woman aged 55-70 years with primary liver carcinoma and hepatitis B virus infection. The J gene is TRBJ2-7, the V gene TRBV28; D unclear. This chain's CDR3 is CASSSVSYEQYF. The DNA for the CDR3 is TGTGCCAGCAGTTCAGTCTCCTACGAGCAGTACTTC.